This T cell receptor beta chain was documented in a study of T cells after posttransplantation cyclophosphamide. Many counts were recorded for this clone. Its antigen is currently unknown. V trimming: 6 bases; J trimming: 3 bases; junction bases outside the gene matches: 4. Germline assignment: CDR1 MNHNY and CDR2 SVGAGI (reference sequence). This CDR3 contains 16 residues. Study-wide results and limits: Skin or GI-infiltrating T cells shared few TRB sequences with blood. Recipient CMV seropositivity and CMV reactivation strongly tracked TRB clonality.

Clones were read by immunoSEQ multiplex PCR, and TCRdb kept only the in-frame ones, dropping some. Reported are roughly 26,000 clones, none seen only once; the ten largest carry about 1.5%. This sequence originates from a man aged 45-60 years in good health, CMV-negative, and a related stem cell transplant donor. V and J are TRBV6-6 and TRBJ2-2; TRBD2 matches at 13 bases. Sequenced sample: PBMCs. CDR3 DNA sequence: TGTGCCAGCAGCACTGGACTAGCGGGAGACACCGGGGAGCTGTTTTTT. It specifies CASSTGLAGDTGELFF.